This note documents a single TCR beta chain sequence. Its target is unknown. Trimming removed 7 bases from V and 3 bases from J, with 15 bases in between. Germline loops: CDR1 SNHLY, CDR2 FYNNEI. CDR3 length equals 14 residues. The time point here: blood at routine non-recurrence follow-up after resection. Whole RNA, which was extracted from tumor, nontumor lung tissue or frozen PBMC, was sequenced without any cell sorting. This record belongs to a study of spatial heterogeneity in lung cancer. For the study at large: At a median of about two years after resection, follow-up PBMC samples were sequenced when available. An average of more than ten raw reads was observed per unique TCR and UMI combination.

Using its own MiXCR run on the 5' RACE reads, TCRdb lists one record per CDR3 protein. The profile shows about 87,000 distinct CDR3 sequences, 19% of them singletons. Study-level results: Among blood samples, ubiquitous expanded tumor TCRs appeared more at resection than at follow-up.

The sequence was obtained from a male donor with early-stage non-small cell lung cancer. The sample here was PBMCs, taken at follow-up. J is TRBJ2-5 and V is TRBV2; D possibly corresponds to TRBD2 (6 bases). DNA of the CDR3: TGTGCCAGCATCCCTAGCGTCCCAGAAGAGACCCAGTACTTC. Amino acids: CASIPSVPEETQYF.